The clone carrying this T cell receptor beta chain was recorded a few times. The antigen is undetermined. This entry belongs to a study of CD8 T cells in ankylosing spondylitis. Study findings and constraints: Reports say disease-linked clones showed up significantly more in matched ankylosing spondylitis synovial fluid. Ankylosing spondylitis blood appeared to carry a characteristic TCR beta motif of roughly eight highly homologous variants.

With molecular barcodes, quantitative 5'-RACE was used to make the TCR beta libraries. TCRdb re-analysed the 5' RACE reads in MiXCR, keeping a single row per CDR3 protein. The sample consists of about 800,000 distinct CDR3 sequences, about 11% of them appearing once. The sample taken for sequencing was blood, either unsorted or a sorted T cell fraction (not recorded which). The TCR comes from a male donor with ankylosing spondylitis.

CDR3 protein: CSASPAGGHNEQFF. The CDR3 bases are TGCAGTGCTAGTCCAGCGGGAGGCCACAATGAGCAGTTCTTC. This chain links TRBV20-1 with TRBJ2-1; 9 bases fit TRBD2. The CDR3 extends over 14 amino acids. Trimming removed 3 bases from V and 5 bases from J; junction bases left unmatched: 5. Germline V gives CDR1 DFQATT, CDR2 SNEGSKA (reference sequence).